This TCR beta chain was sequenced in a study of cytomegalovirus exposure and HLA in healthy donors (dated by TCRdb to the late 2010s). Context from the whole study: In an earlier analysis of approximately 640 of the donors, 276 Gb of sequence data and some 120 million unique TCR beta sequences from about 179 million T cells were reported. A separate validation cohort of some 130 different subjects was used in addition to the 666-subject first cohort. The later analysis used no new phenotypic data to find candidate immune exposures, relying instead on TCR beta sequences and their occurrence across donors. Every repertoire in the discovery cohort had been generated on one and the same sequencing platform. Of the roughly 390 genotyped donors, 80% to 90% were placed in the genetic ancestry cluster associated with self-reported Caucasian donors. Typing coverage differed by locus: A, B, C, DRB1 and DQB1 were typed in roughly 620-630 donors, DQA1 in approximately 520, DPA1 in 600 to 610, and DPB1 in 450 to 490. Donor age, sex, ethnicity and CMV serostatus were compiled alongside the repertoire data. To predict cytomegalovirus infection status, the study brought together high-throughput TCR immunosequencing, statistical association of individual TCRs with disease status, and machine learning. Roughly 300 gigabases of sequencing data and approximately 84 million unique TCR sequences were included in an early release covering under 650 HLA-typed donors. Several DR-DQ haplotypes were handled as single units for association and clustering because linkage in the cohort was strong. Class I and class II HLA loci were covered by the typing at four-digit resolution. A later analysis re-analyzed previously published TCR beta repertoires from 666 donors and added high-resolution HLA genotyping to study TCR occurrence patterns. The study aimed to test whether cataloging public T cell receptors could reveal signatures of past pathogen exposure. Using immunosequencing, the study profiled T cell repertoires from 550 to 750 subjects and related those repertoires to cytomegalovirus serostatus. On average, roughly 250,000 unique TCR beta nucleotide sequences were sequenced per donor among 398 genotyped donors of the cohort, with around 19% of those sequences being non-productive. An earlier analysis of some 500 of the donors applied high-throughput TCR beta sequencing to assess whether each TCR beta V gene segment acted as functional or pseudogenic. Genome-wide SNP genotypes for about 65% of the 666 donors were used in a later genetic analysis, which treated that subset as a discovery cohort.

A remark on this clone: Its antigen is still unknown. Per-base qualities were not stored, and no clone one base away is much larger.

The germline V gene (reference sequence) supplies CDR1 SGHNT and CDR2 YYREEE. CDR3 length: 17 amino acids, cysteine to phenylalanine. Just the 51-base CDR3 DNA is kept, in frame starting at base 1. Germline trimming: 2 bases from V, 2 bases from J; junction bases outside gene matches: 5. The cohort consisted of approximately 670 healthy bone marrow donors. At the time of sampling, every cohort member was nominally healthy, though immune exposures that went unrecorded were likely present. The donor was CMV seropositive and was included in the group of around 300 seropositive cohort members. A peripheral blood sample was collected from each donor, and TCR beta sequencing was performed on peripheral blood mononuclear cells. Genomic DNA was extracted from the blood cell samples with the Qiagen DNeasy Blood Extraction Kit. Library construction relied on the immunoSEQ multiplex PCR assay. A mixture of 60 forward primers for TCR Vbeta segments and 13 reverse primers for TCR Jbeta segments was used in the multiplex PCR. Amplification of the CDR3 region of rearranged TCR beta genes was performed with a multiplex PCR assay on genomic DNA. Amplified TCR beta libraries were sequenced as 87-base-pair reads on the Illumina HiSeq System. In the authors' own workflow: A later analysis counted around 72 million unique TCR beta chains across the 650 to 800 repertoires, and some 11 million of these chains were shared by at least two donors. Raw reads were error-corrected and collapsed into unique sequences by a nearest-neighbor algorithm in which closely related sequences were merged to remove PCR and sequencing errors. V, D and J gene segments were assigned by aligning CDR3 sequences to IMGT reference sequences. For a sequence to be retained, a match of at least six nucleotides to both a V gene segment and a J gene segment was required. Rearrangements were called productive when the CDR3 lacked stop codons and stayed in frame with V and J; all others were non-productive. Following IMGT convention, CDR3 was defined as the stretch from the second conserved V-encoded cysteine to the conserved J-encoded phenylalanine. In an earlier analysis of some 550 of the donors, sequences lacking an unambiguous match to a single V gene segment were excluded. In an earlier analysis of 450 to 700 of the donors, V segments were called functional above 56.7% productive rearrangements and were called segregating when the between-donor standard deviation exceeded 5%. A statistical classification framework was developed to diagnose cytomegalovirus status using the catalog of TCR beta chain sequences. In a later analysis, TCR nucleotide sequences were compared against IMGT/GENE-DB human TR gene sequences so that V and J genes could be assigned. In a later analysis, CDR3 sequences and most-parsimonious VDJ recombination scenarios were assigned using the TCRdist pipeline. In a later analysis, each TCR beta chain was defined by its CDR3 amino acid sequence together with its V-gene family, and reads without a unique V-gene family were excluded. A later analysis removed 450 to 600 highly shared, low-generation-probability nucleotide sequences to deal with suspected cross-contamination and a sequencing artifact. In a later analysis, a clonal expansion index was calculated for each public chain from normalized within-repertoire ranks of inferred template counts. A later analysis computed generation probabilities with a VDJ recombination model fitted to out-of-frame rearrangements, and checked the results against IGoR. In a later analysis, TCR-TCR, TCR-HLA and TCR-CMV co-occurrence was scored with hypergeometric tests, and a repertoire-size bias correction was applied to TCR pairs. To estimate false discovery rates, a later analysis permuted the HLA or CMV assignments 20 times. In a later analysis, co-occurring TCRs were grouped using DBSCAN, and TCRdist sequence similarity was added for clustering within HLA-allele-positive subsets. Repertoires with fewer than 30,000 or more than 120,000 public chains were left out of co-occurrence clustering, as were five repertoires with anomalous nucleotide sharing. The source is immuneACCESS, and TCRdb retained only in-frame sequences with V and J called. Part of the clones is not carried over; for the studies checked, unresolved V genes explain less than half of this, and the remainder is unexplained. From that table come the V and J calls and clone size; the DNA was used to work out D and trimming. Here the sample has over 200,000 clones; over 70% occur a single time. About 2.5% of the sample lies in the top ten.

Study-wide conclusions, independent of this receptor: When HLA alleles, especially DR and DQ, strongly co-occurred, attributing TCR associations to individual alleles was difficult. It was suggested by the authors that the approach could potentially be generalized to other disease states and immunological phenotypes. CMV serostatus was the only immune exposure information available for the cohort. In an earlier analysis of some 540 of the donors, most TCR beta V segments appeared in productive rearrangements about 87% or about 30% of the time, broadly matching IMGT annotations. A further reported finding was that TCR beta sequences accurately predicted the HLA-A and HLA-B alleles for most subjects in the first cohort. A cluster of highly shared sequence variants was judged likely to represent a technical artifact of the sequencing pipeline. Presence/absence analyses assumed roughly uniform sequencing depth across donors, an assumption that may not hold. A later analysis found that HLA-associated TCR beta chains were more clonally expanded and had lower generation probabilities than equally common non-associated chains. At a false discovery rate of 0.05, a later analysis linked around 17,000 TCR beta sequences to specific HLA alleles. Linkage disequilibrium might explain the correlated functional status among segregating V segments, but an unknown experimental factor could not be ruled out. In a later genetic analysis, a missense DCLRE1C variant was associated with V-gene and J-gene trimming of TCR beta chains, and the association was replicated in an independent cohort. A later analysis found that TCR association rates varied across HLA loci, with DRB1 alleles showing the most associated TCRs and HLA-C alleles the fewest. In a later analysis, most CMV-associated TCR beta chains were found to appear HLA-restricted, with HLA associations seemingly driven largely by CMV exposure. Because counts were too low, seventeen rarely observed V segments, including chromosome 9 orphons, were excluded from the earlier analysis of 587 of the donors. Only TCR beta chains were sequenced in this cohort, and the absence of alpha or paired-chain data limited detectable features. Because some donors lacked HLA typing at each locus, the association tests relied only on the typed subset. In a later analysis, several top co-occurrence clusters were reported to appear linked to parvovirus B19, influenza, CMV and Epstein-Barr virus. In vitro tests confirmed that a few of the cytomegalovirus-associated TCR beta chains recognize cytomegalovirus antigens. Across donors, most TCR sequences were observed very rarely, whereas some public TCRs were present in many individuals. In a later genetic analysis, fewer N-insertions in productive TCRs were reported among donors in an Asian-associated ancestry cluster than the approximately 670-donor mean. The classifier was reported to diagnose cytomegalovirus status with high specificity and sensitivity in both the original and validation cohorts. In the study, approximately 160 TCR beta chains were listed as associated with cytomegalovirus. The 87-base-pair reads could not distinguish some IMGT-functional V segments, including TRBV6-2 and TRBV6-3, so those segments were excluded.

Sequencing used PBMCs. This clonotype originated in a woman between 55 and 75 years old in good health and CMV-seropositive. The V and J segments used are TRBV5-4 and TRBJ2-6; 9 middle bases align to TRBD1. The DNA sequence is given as TGTGCCAGCAGCTTCGGACAGGGGTGGCCTGGGGCCAACGTCCTGACTTTC. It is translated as CASSFGQGWPGANVLTF.